What follows is one T cell receptor (beta chain) and its context. These data come from a study of blood T cell repertoires in COVID-19. Study-wide context: PBMCs, B-cell-depleted T cells, or T cells provided the cDNA or gDNA that made up the material.

The CDR3 consists of 12 residues. The germline CDR1 and CDR2 sequences are SQVTM and ANQGSEA. Trimming cost V 5 bases and J 4 bases; bases outside gene matches: 5. A Seattle source enrolled patients during active infection and followed them longitudinally. Produced via immunoSEQ multiplex PCR; TCRdb's table is partial and in-frame only. This table has about 260,000 clones, about nine tenths appearing once. This chain uses TRBV29-1 with TRBJ2-7, with TRBD1 matching over 7 bases. The TCR was taken from a woman aged 25 to 39 with COVID-19, enrolled during active disease. The sample comprised peripheral blood. The DNA of the CDR3 is TGCAGCGTTCGCGACAGGGAATACGAGCAGTACTTC. This sequence encodes CSVRDREYEQYF.